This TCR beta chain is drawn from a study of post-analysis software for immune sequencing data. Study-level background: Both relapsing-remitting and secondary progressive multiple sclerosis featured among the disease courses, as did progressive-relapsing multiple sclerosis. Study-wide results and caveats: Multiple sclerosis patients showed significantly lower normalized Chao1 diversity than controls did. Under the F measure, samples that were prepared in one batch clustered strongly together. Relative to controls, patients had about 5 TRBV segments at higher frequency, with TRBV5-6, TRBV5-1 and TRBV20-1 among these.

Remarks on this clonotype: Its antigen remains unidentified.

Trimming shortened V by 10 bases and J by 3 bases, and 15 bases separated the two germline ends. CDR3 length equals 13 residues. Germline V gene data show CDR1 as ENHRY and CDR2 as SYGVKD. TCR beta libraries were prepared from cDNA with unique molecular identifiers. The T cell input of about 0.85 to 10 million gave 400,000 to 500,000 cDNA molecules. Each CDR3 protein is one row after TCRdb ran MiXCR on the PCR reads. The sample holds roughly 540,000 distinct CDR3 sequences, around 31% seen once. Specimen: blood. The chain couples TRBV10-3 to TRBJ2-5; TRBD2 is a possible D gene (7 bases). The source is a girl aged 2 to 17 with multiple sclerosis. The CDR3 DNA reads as TGTGCCAACGGGGCGGGGGCGGAAGAGACCCAGTACTTC. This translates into CANGAGAEETQYF.